This is a list of T cell receptor beta chains from one sample in a study of beta chain features in type 1 diabetes. TCRdb's copy holds only in-frame clones and misses some; the assay was immunoSEQ multiplex PCR. The table has 150,000 to 200,000 clones, around 7.8% seen once. The sequencing input was central memory CD4+ T cells from blood. The receptors come from a woman aged 40-49 years with type 1 diabetes. CDR3s include the opening cysteine and the closing phenylalanine or tryptophan. A D gene is named only where the DNA matches it firmly. The size entry is marked missing in some rows and otherwise reads once, few, many or a size class.

clone_size j_call v_call d_call cdr3_nt cdr3_aa
NA TRBJ2-7 TRBV7-2 NA TGTGCCAGCAGCCGCGACGGGTACGAGCAGTACTTC CASSRDGYEQYF
few TRBJ2-7 TRBV5-1 NA TGCGCCAGCAGCTTGGGGACAGAGTACGAGCAGTACTTC CASSLGTEYEQYF
few TRBJ2-5 TRBV7-2 TRBD2 TGTGCCAGCAGCTTAGCCGGCGGGGGGGAGACCCAGTACTTC CASSLAGGGETQYF
few TRBJ2-1 TRBV9 TRBD1 TGTGCCAGCAGCGTAGAGAGGGGGACAGGGAAGAATGAGCAGTTCTTC CASSVERGTGKNEQFF
NA TRBJ2-7 TRBV18 TRBD1 TGTGCCAGCAAAAACAGGGGTACCCACGAGCAGTACTTC CASKNRGTHEQYF
NA TRBJ1-5 TRBV28 TRBD1 TGTGCCAGCAGTTTTCACAGGGGGGGCAGCAATCAGCCCCAGCATTTT CASSFHRGGSNQPQHF
NA TRBJ2-3 TRBV7-6 TRBD1 TGTGCCAGCAGCCCCCGGGACAGGGGAACAGATACGCAGTATTTT CASSPRDRGTDTQYF
NA TRBJ2-7 TRBV11-2 TRBD1 TGTGCCAGCAGCTTAGCGGACAGGTCAATCTACGAGCAGTACTTC CASSLADRSIYEQYF
many TRBJ1-1 TRBV29-1 NA TGCAGCGTTGACGGGACAATGAACACTGAAGCTTTCTTT CSVDGTMNTEAFF
few TRBJ2-2 TRBV6-6 NA TGTGCCAGCAGTTACTCACCAGGGGCCACCGGGGAGCTGTTTTTT CASSYSPGATGELFF
few TRBJ1-1 TRBV7-9 NA TGTGCCAGCAGCCTTGAGGAGGGACGTGCTTTCTTT CASSLEEGRAFF
NA TRBJ1-2 TRBV6-1 NA TGTGCCAGCACCGATGGGGGCGGACGCTATGGCTACACCTTC CASTDGGGRYGYTF
NA TRBJ2-1 TRBV29-1 NA TGCAGCGTTGAATGGGGGCTGGATGAGCAGTTCTTC CSVEWGLDEQFF
NA TRBJ1-1 TRBV6-5 TRBD1 TGTGCCAGCAGTCCACAGGGGGTTTCGACTGAAGCTTTCTTT CASSPQGVSTEAFF
NA TRBJ2-4 TRBV5-4 TRBD2 TGTGCCAGCAGCTTGGATCTAGCGGGAGGGGACATTCAGTACTTC CASSLDLAGGDIQYF
few TRBJ1-5 TRBV5-1 NA TGCGCCAGCAGCTTGGGGGGGGACGGATATCAGCCCCAGCATTTT CASSLGGDGYQPQHF
NA TRBJ2-1 TRBV19 NA TGTGCCAGTAGTTGGGGCCCTGAGCAGTTCTTC CASSWGPEQFF
few TRBJ2-7 TRBV29-1 NA TGCAGCGTTGAAGCCGAGGGTAGGAACGAGCAGTACTTC CSVEAEGRNEQYF
NA TRBJ2-7 TRBV14 TRBD1 TGTGCCAGCGGAAGGGACAGCAACTCCTACGAGCAGTACTTC CASGRDSNSYEQYF
NA TRBJ2-1 TRBV9 TRBD2 TGTGCCAGCAGCGGGCCCGCGGGGGGCCGGGAGCAGTTCTTC CASSGPAGGREQFF
few TRBJ1-1 TRBV7-3 NA TGTGCCAGCAGCCAGGACAGCAACACTGAAGCTTTCTTT CASSQDSNTEAFF
many TRBJ2-5 TRBV6-6 NA TGTGCCAGCAGTTGGAACAGGGAAGAGACCCAGTACTTC CASSWNREETQYF
NA TRBJ1-1 TRBV7-7 NA TGTGCTAGCAGCTTAGGCCCTCTAACTGAAGCTTTCTTT CASSLGPLTEAFF
few TRBJ2-1 TRBV30 NA TGTGCCTGGAGTCCGGGAAGCAATGAGCAGTTCTTC CAWSPGSNEQFF